This record covers a single T cell receptor beta chain. Antigen unknown. TCRdb keeps only in-frame clones here, not all; method: immunoSEQ multiplex PCR. Altogether just over 80,000 clones are present, about 88% being singletons, with the ten largest covering more than 0.6%. This sample was included in a study of OX40 agonist ivuxolimab in advanced cancers. Overall study context: Of mixed ages from 23 to 79 and averaging around 60 years, the group was around 78% male.

Overall study findings and caveats: No antigen was identified for the clonally expanded peripheral T cells.

CDR3 length: 18 amino acids. Germline V gene data show CDR1 as SGDLS and CDR2 as YYNGEE. Trimming pared 1 base from V and 2 bases from J, leaving 19 bases between. The chain employs TRBV9 and TRBJ1-5; D is undetermined. The origin of this receptor is an adult with an advanced solid tumor such as melanoma, head and neck, liver or kidney cancer. Sequenced material: CD4+ or CD8+ T cells sorted from blood, taken in a trial of the OX40 agonist ivuxolimab. This CDR3 reads CASSVRAHPPNGNQPQHF. DNA of the CDR3: TGTGCCAGCAGCGTAAGGGCCCACCCCCCCAATGGCAATCAGCCCCAGCATTTT.